A single sample gave rise to the 29 T cell receptor beta chains below, sequenced in a study of CD4 and CD8 cells across lung adenocarcinoma regions. One entry per CDR3 protein results from TCRdb running MiXCR on the PCR reads. The sample yields about 12,000 distinct CDR3 sequences, less than 55% seen once. Sequenced material: CD8+ T cells from the margin of a lung tumor. These receptors were obtained from a male donor with lung adenocarcinoma. The CD4 and CD8 labels of this study may be unreliable.

On this clonotype: Being one base from a much bigger clone, this may be a read error. V gene TRBV6-4 combines with J gene TRBJ2-2; D is perhaps TRBD1 (5 bases). Germline-derived CDR1 and CDR2 are MRHNA and SNTAGT. This CDR3 is built from 13 residues. DNA for the CDR3: TGTGCCGGCAGTGACCAGGGAACCGGGGAGCTGTTTTTT. It codes for CAGSDQGTGELFF.

Only a few counts were recorded for this clonotype. This chain links TRBV7-2 with TRBJ2-7; 7 nucleotides align to TRBD2. The CDR3 spans 15 residues. Trimming cost V 7 bases and J 6 bases; bases outside gene matches: 15. Germline-derived CDR1 and CDR2 are SGHTA and FQGNSA. The CDR3 loop is CASTPFGGSGGEQYF. The CDR3 nucleotides read TGTGCCAGCACCCCTTTTGGCGGGAGTGGGGGCGAGCAGTACTTC.

This chain links TRBV7-9 with TRBJ2-1; 7 bases are shared with TRBD1. J lost 1 base, V lost 3 bases, and 12 bases had no gene match. The germline CDR1 and CDR2 sequences are SEHNR and FQNEAQ (reference sequence). The CDR3 is 18 residues long. The CDR3 spells CASSFPAGTVSSYNEQFF. The CDR3 DNA is TGTGCCAGCAGCTTCCCGGCCGGGACAGTATCGTCCTACAATGAGCAGTTCTTC.

V is TRBV6-1 and J is TRBJ2-3; D is perhaps TRBD2 (6 bases). Germline loops: CDR1 MNHNS, CDR2 SASEGT. Trimming left V 6 bases short and J 0 bases short, with 16 bases between. The CDR3 contains 16 residues. The CDR3 DNA sequence: TGTGCCAGCAGGGGACTCCAGGCTGGGAGCACAGATACGCAGTATTTT. Protein: CASRGLQAGSTDTQYF.

This chain links TRBV10-3 with TRBJ2-3; TRBD2 aligns across 10 bases. The CDR3 has 15 residues. Germline-derived CDR1 and CDR2 are ENHRY and SYGVKD. CDR3 region: CVLSPGLASTEAQYF. The CDR3 region has the DNA TGTGTCCTCAGCCCGGGACTAGCGAGCACCGAGGCGCAGTATTTT.

V is TRBV7-6 and J is TRBJ2-1; TRBD2 matches at 10 bases. Germline values: CDR1 SGHVS, CDR2 FNYEAQ. V lost 3 bases to trimming and J lost 5 bases; unmatched junction nucleotides: 10. The CDR3 totals 17 residues. The CDR3 nucleotides read TGTGCCAGCAGCTTCTACTTCAGCGGGAGGGCCAACAATGAGCAGTTCTTC. As protein: CASSFYFSGRANNEQFF. Full variable domain (rest looked up from reference TRBV7-6 and TRBJ2-1): GAGVSQSPRYKVTKRGQDVALRCDPISGHVSLYWYRQALGQGPEFLTYFNYEAQQDKSGLPNDRFSAERPEGSISTLTIQRTEQRDSAMYRCASSFYFSGRANNEQFFGPGTRLTVL.

The rearrangement uses TRBV6-1 and TRBJ2-2; 8 bases are shared with TRBD1. V was pared by 6 bases and J by 0 bases, with 3 bases of the junction left unmatched. The CDR3 has 15 residues. In germline, CDR1 is MNHNS, CDR2 SASEGT. CDR3 in DNA: TGTGCCAGCAGCTGGGACAGGACGAACACCGGGGAGCTGTTTTTT. As protein: CASSWDRTNTGELFF.

The V and J genes are TRBV5-1 and TRBJ2-3, with 7 positions matching TRBD2. CDR3 length: 15 amino acids. Germline-derived CDR1 and CDR2 are SGHRS and YFSETQ. V shed 4 bases and J 0 bases; nucleotides not matched to a gene: 5. The CDR3 here is CASSISGTSTDTQYF. The CDR3 region has the DNA TGCGCCAGCAGCATAAGCGGGACTAGCACAGATACGCAGTATTTT.

This clonotype is labeled medium-sized. V gene TRBV6-1 combines with J gene TRBJ1-2; perhaps TRBD1 as D (6 bases). The CDR3 runs 15 residues. The V gene lost 6 bases and the J gene lost 2 bases, with 16 bases spanning the gap. Germline CDR1 and CDR2: MNHNS and SASEGT. CDR3 amino acids: CASRQGLADNYGYTF. The CDR3 region has the DNA TGTGCCAGCAGACAGGGCCTTGCTGACAACTATGGCTACACCTTC.

Of note for this clonotype: A read error may account for a junction end that differs from germline. The V gene is TRBV6-1, the J gene TRBJ2-4, with 10 bases fitting TRBD2. Germline CDR1 reads MNHNS; CDR2 reads SASEGT. The CDR3 totals 14 residues. The chain's CDR3 is CASSGGGVEDIQYF. CDR3 DNA sequence: TGTGCGAGCAGCGGGGGGGGTGTGGAAGACATTCAGTACTTC.

Only a few counts were recorded for this clonotype. CDR3: CASSEIFPGDTQYF. The CDR3 DNA sequence: TGTGCCAGCAGTGAAATATTCCCAGGGGATACGCAGTATTTT. This chain connects TRBV25-1 to TRBJ2-3, with TRBD1 as a possible D gene (5 bases). Germline values: CDR1 MGHDK, CDR2 SYGVNS. Trimming pared 2 bases from V and 6 bases from J, leaving 12 bases between. This CDR3 contains 14 residues. The whole variable domain, remainder taken from reference TRBV25-1 and TRBJ2-3, is EADIYQTPRYLVIGTGKKITLECSQTMGHDKMYWYQQDPGMELHLIHYSYGVNSTEKGDLSSESTVSRIRTEHFPLTLESARPSHTSQYLCASSEIFPGDTQYFGPGTRLTVL.

At least ten counts were recorded for this clonotype. The chain joins TRBV6-1 to TRBJ2-1; no clear D gene. The CDR3 sequence is 16 residues long. V lost 2 bases, J lost 0 bases, and 11 bases lay in between. In germline, CDR1 is MNHNS, CDR2 SASEGT. CDR3 protein: CASSERQVSSYNEQFF. The CDR3 nucleotides read TGTGCCAGCAGTGAACGGCAGGTTAGCTCCTACAATGAGCAGTTCTTC.

The chain carries TRBV27 and TRBJ2-3; 7 nucleotides agree with TRBD2. Germline assignment: CDR1 MNHEY and CDR2 SMNVEV (reference sequence). The CDR3 loop spans 14 amino acids. This CDR3 reads CAGSGARVPDTQYF. CDR3 coding DNA: TGTGCGGGCAGCGGGGCTCGGGTACCAGATACGCAGTATTTT.

The CDR3 DNA reads as TGTGCCAGCAGTTCAGGCGGGAGGGTGAGCAATGAGCAGTACTTC. Translated: CASSSGGRVSNEQYF. V and J are TRBV6-2 or TRBV6-3 and TRBJ2-1; TRBD2 matches at 9 bases. The J call is uncertain, as TRBJ2-7 better fits the DNA end. The CDR3 runs 15 residues. Germline assignment: CDR1 MNHEY and CDR2 SVGEGT.

This chain joins TRBV27 and TRBJ2-4; 8 bases line up with TRBD2. Germline CDR1 reads MNHEY; CDR2 reads SMNVEV (reference sequence). The CDR3 consists of 15 residues. J was trimmed by 12 bases and V by 5 bases; bases with no gene match: 15. Here the CDR3 DNA reads TGTGCCAGCAGTACGGGGACTAGACCCAAAAATACTCAGTACTTC. Its protein is CASSTGTRPKNTQYF.

This clonotype was counted once. V usage is TRBV12-5 and J usage is TRBJ2-3, with D perhaps assigned TRBD1 or TRBD2 (5 bases each). The germline CDR1 and CDR2 sequences are LGHNT and FRNRAP. The CDR3 totals 12 residues. The V gene lost 11 bases and the J gene lost 8 bases, with 17 bases spanning the gap. This CDR3 reads CAGGLGQGTQYF. In DNA, the CDR3 is TGTGCTGGGGGTTTGGGCCAGGGTACGCAGTATTTT.

This clonotype was detected many times. The gene calls are TRBV27 and TRBJ2-5; the D gene is possibly TRBD1 (6 bases). The DNA end favors TRBJ2-7, so the J call may be wrong. CDR3 length: 18 amino acids. Germline CDR1 MNHEY, CDR2 SMNVEV (reference sequence). CDR3 in amino acids: CASSLWGPSDVRGYEQYF. In nucleotides, the CDR3 is TGTGCCAGCAGTTTATGGGGGCCCTCTGACGTAAGAGGCTACGAGCAGTACTTC.

The rearrangement joins TRBV27 to TRBJ1-1; tentatively, D is TRBD1 (5 bases). The CDR3 spans 15 residues. Germline loops: CDR1 MNHEY, CDR2 SMNVEV (reference sequence). V was clipped by 2 bases and J by 1 base, with 11 bases between them. DNA for the CDR3: TGTGCCAGCAGTTTAAAGAGAGGGACGAACACTGAAGCTTTCTTT. It yields the protein CASSLKRGTNTEAFF.

This clonotype has a count of ten or more. The V and J genes are TRBV6-1 and TRBJ2-3; D is uncertain. The V and J ends lost 5 bases and 0 bases respectively, with 9 bases between them. Germline CDR1 and CDR2: MNHNS and SASEGT. The CDR3 consists of 14 residues. The CDR3 coding sequence is TGTGCCAGCAGTACGGGTCGGAGCACAGATACGCAGTATTTT. It translates to CASSTGRSTDTQYF.

For this clonotype: A much larger clone differs by one base, so this may be a read error. The chain recombines TRBV7-2 with TRBJ2-1; TRBD1 is a possible D gene (6 bases). Germline CDR1 reads SGHTA; CDR2 reads FQGNSA. V dropped 1 base and J dropped 13 bases, with 26 bases sitting between them. The CDR3 has 17 residues. CDR3: CASSLVFTGSSKNIQFF. Here the CDR3 DNA reads TGTGCCAGCAGCTTAGTGTTTACAGGGTCCTCCAAAAACATTCAGTTCTTC.

The chain uses TRBV12-3 or TRBV12-4 and TRBJ2-7; tentatively, D is TRBD1 or TRBD2 (5 bases each). With 3 bases removed from V and 5 bases from J, the gap between germline ends came to 14 bases. The CDR3 runs to 14 residues. The CDR3 loop is CASSFGARANEQYF. CDR3 bases: TGTGCCAGCAGTTTCGGGGCTAGGGCCAACGAGCAGTACTTC.

The rearrangement joins TRBV7-2 to TRBJ2-1, with D hard to call. This CDR3 region has 12 residues. The germline CDR1 and CDR2 sequences are SGHTA and FQGNSA. V was shortened by 3 bases and J by 10 bases, with 10 bases between the two germline ends. The CDR3 DNA reads TGTGCCAGCAGCTTTTATTCCTACGAGCAGTTCTTC. This sequence encodes CASSFYSYEQFF.

Regarding this clonotype: The conserved phenylalanine or tryptophan normally closing the CDR3 is absent here, so this likely arose from a read error. No DNA is shown, since the ends of the CDR3 on it are uncertain; the CDR3 is the one TCRdb lists. V usage is TRBV6-1 and J usage is TRBJ2-5; TRBD1 is the table's D call and was not checked against the DNA. The CDR3 sequence runs 13 residues, both termini included. Germline CDR1 MNHNS, CDR2 SASEGT. The CDR3 here is CASREQGQATRYS.

This sequence joins TRBV12-3 or TRBV12-4 and TRBJ2-5; weak D call: TRBD1 (6 bases). Deletions cut 3 bases from V and 10 bases from J, with 24 bases between. The CDR3 consists of 16 residues. This CDR3 is CASSFPRGRAKKIQYF. CDR3 DNA sequence: TGTGCCAGCAGTTTTCCCAGGGGTCGCGCCAAAAAGATCCAGTACTTC.

The chain combines TRBV6-1 with TRBJ2-1; 9 positions match TRBD1. Matching the DNA end better, TRBJ2-7 makes the J call doubtful. The germline CDR1 and CDR2 sequences are MNHNS and SASEGT. The CDR3 sequence is 14 residues long. The CDR3 nucleotides read TGTGCCAGTGGAGCGGACAGGGGATCCTACGAGCAGTACTTC. It is translated as CASGADRGSYEQYF.

A word on this clonotype: A junction end diverges from the germline sequence, so it may reflect a read error. The rearrangement links TRBV10-3 to TRBJ2-4, with 7 bases identical to TRBD2. Near its end, the DNA agrees better with TRBJ2-1, so the J call may be wrong. Germline-derived CDR1 and CDR2 are ENHRY and SYGVKD. There are 14 residues in the CDR3. This CDR3 is CATGRGGSSNAQFF. The CDR3 nucleotides are TGTGCCACCGGCCGGGGAGGGAGCTCCAATGCGCAGTTCTTC.

This clonotype ranks as medium-sized. V is TRBV6-1 and J is TRBJ2-1; the match to TRBD2 covers 8 bases. The J call is in doubt because the DNA end fits TRBJ2-7 better. Per germline, CDR1 MNHNS and CDR2 SASEGT. This CDR3 has 15 residues. This CDR3 reads CASSESSGSVHEQYF. The CDR3 coding sequence is TGTGCCAGCAGTGAGAGCAGCGGGAGTGTCCACGAGCAGTACTTC.

V and J are TRBV4-1 and TRBJ2-5; 9 bases line up with TRBD1. CDR3 length: 16 residues. Germline V lookup: CDR1 MGHRA, CDR2 YSYEKL. Trimming took 0 bases from V and 2 from J; bases not matched to a gene: 4. CDR3 DNA: TGCGCCAGCAGCCAAGATGTGGGGACAGGGCAAGAGACCCAGTACTTC. Its protein is CASSQDVGTGQETQYF.

The chain links TRBV6-1 to TRBJ2-1, with D perhaps matching TRBD1 or TRBD2 (6 bases each). Matching the DNA end better, TRBJ2-4 makes the J call doubtful. CDR3 length: 15 residues. Germline CDR1 reads MNHNS; CDR2 reads SASEGT. CDR3 region: CARGLGGREEEIQYF. In nucleotides, the CDR3 is TGTGCCAGGGGGCTCGGGGGCCGTGAGGAAGAGATTCAGTACTTC.